The clone carrying this TCR beta chain was detected ten times or more. These data originate in a study of regulatory T cells in long-lasting Graves disease. The germline V gene encodes CDR1 SGHTA and CDR2 FQGNSA. V was trimmed by 5 bases and J by 6 bases, leaving 26 bases between them. The length of the CDR3 is 17 residues. With iRepertoire HTBI primers and Arm-PCR of CDR3 regions, TCR beta libraries were built. TCRdb called the multiplex PCR reads again in MiXCR, with one record for every CDR3 protein. The table has about 430,000 distinct CDR3 sequences, about 15% seen once. Regarding time point: newly diagnosed GD, antithyroid drugs for less than 3 months. Following extraction of RNA from PBMCs, that RNA was used to make the TCR library. These same records also appear under a second study, on T cells in Graves' hyperthyroidism and ophthalmopathy. That study adds: Initially, a first-round RT-PCR of the TCR CDR3 employed the HTBI primer set. Most clonotypes expanded in thyroid above 0.001 were likewise present in blood.

This receptor was obtained from a middle-aged woman with Graves disease. The sample was peripheral blood mononuclear cells (PBMCs), taken at new diagnosis, from a patient treated with antithyroid drugs. V is TRBV7-2 and J is TRBJ2-7; a weak D match, TRBD2 (6 bases). CDR3 DNA: TGTGCCAGCAGCCTCACGAGTAGGGCAGACTCCGGGGGCGAGCAGTACTTC. Residues: CASSLTSRADSGGEQYF.